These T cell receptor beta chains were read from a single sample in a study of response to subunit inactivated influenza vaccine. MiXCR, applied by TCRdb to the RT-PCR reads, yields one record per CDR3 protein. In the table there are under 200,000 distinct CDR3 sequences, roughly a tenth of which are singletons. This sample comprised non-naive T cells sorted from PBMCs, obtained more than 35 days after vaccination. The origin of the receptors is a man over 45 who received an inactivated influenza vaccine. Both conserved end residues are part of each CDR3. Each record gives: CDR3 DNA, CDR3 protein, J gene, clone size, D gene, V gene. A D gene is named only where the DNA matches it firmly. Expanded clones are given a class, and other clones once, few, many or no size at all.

CDR3 DNA: TGTGCCAGCAGTCCCCTACTAGCGGGAGGGCCCGGCACGCAGTATTTT
CDR3 protein: CASSPLLAGGPGTQYF
J gene: TRBJ2-3
clone size: few
D gene: TRBD2
V gene: TRBV28

CDR3 DNA: TGCAGTGCTACAGGACAGGGGCTCGGTCAGCCCCAGCATTTT
CDR3 protein: CSATGQGLGQPQHF
J gene: TRBJ1-5
clone size: many
D gene: TRBD1
V gene: TRBV20-1

CDR3 DNA: TGTGCCAGCAGTTCTATTACGGGACTAGCGGGGTACGAGCAGTACTTC
CDR3 protein: CASSSITGLAGYEQYF
J gene: TRBJ2-7
clone size: NA
D gene: TRBD2
V gene: TRBV28

CDR3 DNA: TGTGCCAGCAGAGAAACAGGGTCCACTGAAGCTTTCTTT
CDR3 protein: CASRETGSTEAFF
J gene: TRBJ1-1
clone size: few
D gene: NA
V gene: TRBV7-2

CDR3 DNA: TGTGCCAGCAGTCCGTCACCCGGTCGGGCCCATAACTACGAGCAGTACTTC
CDR3 protein: CASSPSPGRAHNYEQYF
J gene: TRBJ2-7
clone size: few
D gene: NA
V gene: TRBV12-3/TRBV12-4

CDR3 DNA: TGTGCCAGCACCCTCTATGGGGGCCAAAGCTCCTACGAGCAGTACTTC
CDR3 protein: CASTLYGGQSSYEQYF
J gene: TRBJ2-7
clone size: few
D gene: NA
V gene: TRBV6-2/TRBV6-3

CDR3 DNA: TGCAGTGCTAGCAATCCGTATAGCAATCAGCCCCAGCATTTT
CDR3 protein: CSASNPYSNQPQHF
J gene: TRBJ1-5
clone size: NA
D gene: NA
V gene: TRBV20-1

CDR3 DNA: TGCGCCAGCAGCCCCCCCTCAATGTGGGCCTACGAGCAGTACTTC
CDR3 protein: CASSPPSMWAYEQYF
J gene: TRBJ2-7
clone size: NA
D gene: NA
V gene: TRBV4-3

CDR3 DNA: TGCAGTGCTAGAGATCCTAGCGGGGGGAAACAAGAGACCCAGTACTTC
CDR3 protein: CSARDPSGGKQETQYF
J gene: TRBJ2-5
clone size: NA
D gene: TRBD2
V gene: TRBV20-1

CDR3 DNA: TGTGCCAGCAGCCAAGATGCAGGGCCTCGTACTGAAAAACTGTTTTTT
CDR3 protein: CASSQDAGPRTEKLFF
J gene: TRBJ1-4
clone size: NA
D gene: NA
V gene: TRBV4-2

CDR3 DNA: TGCGCCAGCAGCTTGGCCGGGACAGGGGGCTACGAGCAGTACTTC
CDR3 protein: CASSLAGTGGYEQYF
J gene: TRBJ2-7
clone size: many
D gene: TRBD1
V gene: TRBV5-1

CDR3 DNA: TGCAGTGCTAGAGCGAATAGCGGGAGGGCCTCGGCCAACGTCCTGACTTTC
CDR3 protein: CSARANSGRASANVLTF
J gene: TRBJ2-6
clone size: NA
D gene: TRBD2
V gene: TRBV20-1

CDR3 DNA: TGTGCCAGCAGTCTCCGACAGGGCCGGGGGACTGAAGCTTTCTTT
CDR3 protein: CASSLRQGRGTEAFF
J gene: TRBJ1-1
clone size: few
D gene: TRBD1
V gene: TRBV6-1

CDR3 DNA: TGTGCCACCGGGACTAGCGGGAGCAGCACAGATACGCAGTATTTT
CDR3 protein: CATGTSGSSTDTQYF
J gene: TRBJ2-3
clone size: few
D gene: TRBD2
V gene: TRBV10-3

CDR3 DNA: TGTGCCAGCAGTTACCGGGACACCTTCTACGAGCAGTACTTC
CDR3 protein: CASSYRDTFYEQYF
J gene: TRBJ2-7
clone size: few
D gene: NA
V gene: TRBV6-2/TRBV6-3

CDR3 DNA: TGCAGTGCTAGTAGCGACTCCAACCATTCACCCCTCCACTTT
CDR3 protein: CSASSDSNHSPLHF
J gene: TRBJ1-6
clone size: NA
D gene: NA
V gene: TRBV20-1

CDR3 DNA: TGTGCCATCAGTGAGTCGATAGCAGGGTCAAGGAGCTCCTACAATGAGCAGTTCTTC
CDR3 protein: CAISESIAGSRSSYNEQFF
J gene: TRBJ2-1
clone size: medium-sized
D gene: NA
V gene: TRBV10-3

CDR3 DNA: TGTGCCAGCAGCTTTGGACAGGATCAAAAACTGTTTTTT
CDR3 protein: CASSFGQDQKLFF
J gene: TRBJ1-4
clone size: NA
D gene: TRBD1
V gene: TRBV7-9

CDR3 DNA: TGTGCCAGCAGCGGGGGGCCCAAAAACATTCAGTACTTC
CDR3 protein: CASSGGPKNIQYF
J gene: TRBJ2-4
clone size: NA
D gene: NA
V gene: TRBV11-2

CDR3 DNA: TGTGCCAGCTCACCTGGGTGGGGAACATTCACAGATACGCAGTATTTT
CDR3 protein: CASSPGWGTFTDTQYF
J gene: TRBJ2-3
clone size: NA
D gene: NA
V gene: TRBV18

CDR3 DNA: TGTGCCAGCAGCTTACTAGCGGGAATCTACAATGAGCAGTTCTTC
CDR3 protein: CASSLLAGIYNEQFF
J gene: TRBJ2-1
clone size: many
D gene: TRBD2
V gene: TRBV7-6

CDR3 DNA: TGCAGCGTTCGGGAGGGGATCTACGAGCAGTACTTC
CDR3 protein: CSVREGIYEQYF
J gene: TRBJ2-7
clone size: many
D gene: TRBD2
V gene: TRBV29-1

CDR3 DNA: TGCGCCAGCAGCGTTACCGGGACATCAAGCCGAATGAACACTGAAGCTTTCTTT
CDR3 protein: CASSVTGTSSRMNTEAFF
J gene: TRBJ1-1
clone size: NA
D gene: NA
V gene: TRBV5-1

CDR3 DNA: TGTGCCACCAGCAGAGATCGCGGACAGGGGAGGAATACGCAGTATTTT
CDR3 protein: CATSRDRGQGRNTQYF
J gene: TRBJ2-3
clone size: many
D gene: TRBD1
V gene: TRBV15

CDR3 DNA: TGCGCCAGCAGCCAAGATCGGGGGCCGAACCGAAGGGGCACAGATACGCAGTATTTT
CDR3 protein: CASSQDRGPNRRGTDTQYF
J gene: TRBJ2-3
clone size: few
D gene: NA
V gene: TRBV4-3

CDR3 DNA: TGTGCCAGCAGCGTAGGTGTCAGACCGGGACTAGAGTCTGGTACGCAGTATTTT
CDR3 protein: CASSVGVRPGLESGTQYF
J gene: TRBJ2-3
clone size: few
D gene: TRBD2
V gene: TRBV9

CDR3 DNA: TGTGCCAGCAGCCACTTAGCATTCCATGAGCAGTTCTTC
CDR3 protein: CASSHLAFHEQFF
J gene: TRBJ2-1
clone size: few
D gene: NA
V gene: TRBV14

CDR3 DNA: TGCAGCGTCAGGGGGGGCTTCACAGATACGCAGTATTTT
CDR3 protein: CSVRGGFTDTQYF
J gene: TRBJ2-3
clone size: NA
D gene: NA
V gene: TRBV29-1

CDR3 DNA: TGTGCCAGCAGCCAAGTGGCGGGGGGGCACTACGAGCAGTACTTC
CDR3 protein: CASSQVAGGHYEQYF
J gene: TRBJ2-7
clone size: NA
D gene: TRBD2
V gene: TRBV3-1

CDR3 DNA: TGCGCCAGCAGCCAAGTCGCTGCAACTAATGAAAAACTGTTTTTT
CDR3 protein: CASSQVAATNEKLFF
J gene: TRBJ1-4
clone size: NA
D gene: NA
V gene: TRBV4-3

CDR3 DNA: TGTGCCAGCAGCCGCCTCTCAAGCACAGATACGCAGTATTTT
CDR3 protein: CASSRLSSTDTQYF
J gene: TRBJ2-3
clone size: NA
D gene: NA
V gene: TRBV16

CDR3 DNA: TGTGCCAGCAGTTTGGCTAGCGGGGTCCACAATGAGCAGTTCTTC
CDR3 protein: CASSLASGVHNEQFF
J gene: TRBJ2-1
clone size: NA
D gene: TRBD2
V gene: TRBV12-3/TRBV12-4

CDR3 DNA: TGTGCCACCAGCAGAGATGGAGCCTACGAGCAGTACTTC
CDR3 protein: CATSRDGAYEQYF
J gene: TRBJ2-7
clone size: NA
D gene: NA
V gene: TRBV15

CDR3 DNA: TGTGCCAGCAGTTTCGGACCCAGATTTAGCACAGATACGCAGTATTTT
CDR3 protein: CASSFGPRFSTDTQYF
J gene: TRBJ2-3
clone size: NA
D gene: NA
V gene: TRBV28

CDR3 DNA: TGTGCCAGCAGCTTGGGGGGGGGGACGACCCCAACAGCTTTCTTT
CDR3 protein: CASSLGGGTTPTAFF
J gene: TRBJ1-1
clone size: few
D gene: NA
V gene: TRBV5-8

CDR3 DNA: TGTGCCAGCAGCTCTACATTGATGGCTCCCAATGAGCAGTTCTTC
CDR3 protein: CASSSTLMAPNEQFF
J gene: TRBJ2-1
clone size: many
D gene: NA
V gene: TRBV27

CDR3 DNA: TGTGCCAGCAGCAGGGGGCCGGATTCACCCCTCCACTTT
CDR3 protein: CASSRGPDSPLHF
J gene: TRBJ1-6
clone size: few
D gene: TRBD1
V gene: TRBV7-2

CDR3 DNA: TGCAGTGTCACCTTGCCGGGACTAGCGGGATTCACAGATACGCAGTATTTT
CDR3 protein: CSVTLPGLAGFTDTQYF
J gene: TRBJ2-3
clone size: many
D gene: TRBD2
V gene: TRBV20-1

CDR3 DNA: TGTGCCATCCCGAAGCGGGAGGATTCCTACAATGAGCAGTTCTTC
CDR3 protein: CAIPKREDSYNEQFF
J gene: TRBJ2-1
clone size: few
D gene: TRBD2
V gene: TRBV6-1

CDR3 DNA: TGTGCCAGCAGCTTAGGTTCACCCTCTGGGGCCAACGTCCTGACTTTC
CDR3 protein: CASSLGSPSGANVLTF
J gene: TRBJ2-6
clone size: NA
D gene: NA
V gene: TRBV7-2

CDR3 DNA: TGTGCCAGCAGTTTATATTCCAGCACTGAAGCTTTCTTT
CDR3 protein: CASSLYSSTEAFF
J gene: TRBJ1-1
clone size: many
D gene: NA
V gene: TRBV12-3/TRBV12-4

CDR3 DNA: TGTGCCAGCAGCCAAGGACTAGCGGGAGTACAAGGGGAGCTGTTTTTT
CDR3 protein: CASSQGLAGVQGELFF
J gene: TRBJ2-2
clone size: few
D gene: TRBD2
V gene: TRBV5-5

CDR3 DNA: TGTGCCAGCAGACCCGGGACACCGGCCCAGCCCCAGCATTTT
CDR3 protein: CASRPGTPAQPQHF
J gene: TRBJ1-5
clone size: many
D gene: NA
V gene: TRBV6-2/TRBV6-3

CDR3 DNA: TGTGCCAGCAGCTTACTACAGGGGAGGAACACTGAAGCTTTCTTT
CDR3 protein: CASSLLQGRNTEAFF
J gene: TRBJ1-1
clone size: NA
D gene: TRBD1
V gene: TRBV11-2

CDR3 DNA: TGTGCCACCAGTGATTGGACTAGCGGGAGTCCCGGGACAGATACGCAGTATTTT
CDR3 protein: CATSDWTSGSPGTDTQYF
J gene: TRBJ2-3
clone size: NA
D gene: TRBD2
V gene: TRBV24-1